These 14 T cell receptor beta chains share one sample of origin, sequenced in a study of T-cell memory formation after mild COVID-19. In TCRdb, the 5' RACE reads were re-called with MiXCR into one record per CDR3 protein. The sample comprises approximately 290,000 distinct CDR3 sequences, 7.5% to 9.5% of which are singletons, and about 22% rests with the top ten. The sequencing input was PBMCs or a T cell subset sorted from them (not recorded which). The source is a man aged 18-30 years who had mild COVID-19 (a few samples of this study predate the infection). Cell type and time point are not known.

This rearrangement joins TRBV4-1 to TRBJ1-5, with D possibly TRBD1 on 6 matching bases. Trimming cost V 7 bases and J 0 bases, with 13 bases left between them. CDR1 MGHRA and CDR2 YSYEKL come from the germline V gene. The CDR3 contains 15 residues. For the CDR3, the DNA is TGCGCCAGCAAGATGACAGGCACTAGCAATCAGCCCCAGCATTTT. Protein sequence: CASKMTGTSNQPQHF.

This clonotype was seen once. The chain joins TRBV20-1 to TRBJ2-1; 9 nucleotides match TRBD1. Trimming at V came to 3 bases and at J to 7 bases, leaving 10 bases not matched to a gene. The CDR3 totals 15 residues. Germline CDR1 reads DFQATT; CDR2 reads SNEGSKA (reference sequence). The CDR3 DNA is TGCAGTGCTAGCGATCCGGGACAGGGCCAGAATGAGCAGTTCTTC. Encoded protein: CSASDPGQGQNEQFF.

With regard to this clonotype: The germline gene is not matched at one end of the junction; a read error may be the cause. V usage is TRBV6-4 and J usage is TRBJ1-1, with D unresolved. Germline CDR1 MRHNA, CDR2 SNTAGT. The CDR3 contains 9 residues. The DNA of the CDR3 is TGTGCCAGCAGTGACTCGAAGGCGTTT. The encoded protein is CASSDSKAF.

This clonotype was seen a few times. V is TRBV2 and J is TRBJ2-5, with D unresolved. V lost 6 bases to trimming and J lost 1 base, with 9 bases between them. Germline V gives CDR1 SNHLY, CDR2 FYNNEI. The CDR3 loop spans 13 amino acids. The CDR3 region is CASRYGPQETQYF. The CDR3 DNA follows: TGTGCCAGCAGATACGGGCCCCAAGAGACCCAGTACTTC.

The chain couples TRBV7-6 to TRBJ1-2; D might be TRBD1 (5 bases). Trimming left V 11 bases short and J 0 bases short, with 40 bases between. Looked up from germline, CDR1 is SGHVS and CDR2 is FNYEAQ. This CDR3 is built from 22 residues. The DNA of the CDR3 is TGTGCCGTTCATCGGGCAGGGAATACAAGCCTGACCCCTCGGGTATCTAACTATGGCTACACCTTC. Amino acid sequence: CAVHRAGNTSLTPRVSNYGYTF.

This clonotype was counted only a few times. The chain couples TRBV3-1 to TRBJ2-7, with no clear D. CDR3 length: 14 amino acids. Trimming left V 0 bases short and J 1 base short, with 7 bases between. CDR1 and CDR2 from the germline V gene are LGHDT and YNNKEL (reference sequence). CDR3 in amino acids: CASSQDRISYEQYF. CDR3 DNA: TGTGCCAGCAGCCAAGACAGGATATCCTACGAGCAGTACTTC.

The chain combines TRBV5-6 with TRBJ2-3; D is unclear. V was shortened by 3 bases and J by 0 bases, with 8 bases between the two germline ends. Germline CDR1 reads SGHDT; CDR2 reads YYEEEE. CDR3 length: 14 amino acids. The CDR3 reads CASSSALSTDTQYF. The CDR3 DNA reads TGTGCCAGCAGCTCGGCCTTGAGCACAGATACGCAGTATTTT.

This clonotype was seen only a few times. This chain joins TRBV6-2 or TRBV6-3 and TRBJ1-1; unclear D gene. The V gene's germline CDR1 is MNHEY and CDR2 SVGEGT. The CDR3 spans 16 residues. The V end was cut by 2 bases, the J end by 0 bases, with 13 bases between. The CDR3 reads CASSYGRTDMNTEAFF. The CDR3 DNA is TGTGCCAGCAGTTACGGCAGGACCGACATGAACACTGAAGCTTTCTTT.

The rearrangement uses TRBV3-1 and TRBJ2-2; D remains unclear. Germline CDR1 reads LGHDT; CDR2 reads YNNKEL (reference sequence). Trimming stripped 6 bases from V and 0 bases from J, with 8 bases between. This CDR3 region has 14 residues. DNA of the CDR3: TGTGCCAGCAGTTGGGTGACGAACACCGGGGAGCTGTTTTTT. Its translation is CASSWVTNTGELFF.

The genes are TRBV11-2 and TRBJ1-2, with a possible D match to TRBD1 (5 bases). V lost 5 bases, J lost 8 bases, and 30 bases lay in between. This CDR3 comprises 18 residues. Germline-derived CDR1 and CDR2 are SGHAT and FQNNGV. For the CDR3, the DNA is TGTGCCAGCAGCACCCTCGTCAGGACACCGGGCTCCACTCGGGGCTACACCTTC. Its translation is CASSTLVRTPGSTRGYTF.

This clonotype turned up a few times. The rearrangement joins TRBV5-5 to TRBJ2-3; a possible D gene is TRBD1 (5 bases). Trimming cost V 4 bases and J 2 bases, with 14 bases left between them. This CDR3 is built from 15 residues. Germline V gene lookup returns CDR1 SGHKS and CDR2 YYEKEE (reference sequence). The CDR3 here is CASSPLGRYTDTQYF. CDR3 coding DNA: TGTGCCAGCAGCCCGTTGGGGCGGTACACAGATACGCAGTATTTT.

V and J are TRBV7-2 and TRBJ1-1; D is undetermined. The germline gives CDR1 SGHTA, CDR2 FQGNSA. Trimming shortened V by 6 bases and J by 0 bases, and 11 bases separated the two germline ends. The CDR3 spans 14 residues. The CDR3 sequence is CASRFTGMNTEAFF. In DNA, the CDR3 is TGTGCCAGCAGATTTACGGGGATGAACACTGAAGCTTTCTTT.

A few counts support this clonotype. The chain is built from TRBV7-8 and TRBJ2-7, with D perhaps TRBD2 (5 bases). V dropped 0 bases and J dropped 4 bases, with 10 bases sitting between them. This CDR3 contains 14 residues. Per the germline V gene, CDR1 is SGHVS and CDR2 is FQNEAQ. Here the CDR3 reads CASSLAEVTYEQYF. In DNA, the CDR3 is TGTGCCAGCAGCTTAGCGGAGGTCACTTACGAGCAGTACTTC.

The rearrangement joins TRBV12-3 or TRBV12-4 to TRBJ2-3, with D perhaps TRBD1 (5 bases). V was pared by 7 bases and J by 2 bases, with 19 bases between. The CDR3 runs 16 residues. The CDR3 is CASTWPAQGLTDTQYF. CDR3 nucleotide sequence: TGTGCCAGCACCTGGCCAGCCCAGGGCCTCACAGATACGCAGTATTTT.